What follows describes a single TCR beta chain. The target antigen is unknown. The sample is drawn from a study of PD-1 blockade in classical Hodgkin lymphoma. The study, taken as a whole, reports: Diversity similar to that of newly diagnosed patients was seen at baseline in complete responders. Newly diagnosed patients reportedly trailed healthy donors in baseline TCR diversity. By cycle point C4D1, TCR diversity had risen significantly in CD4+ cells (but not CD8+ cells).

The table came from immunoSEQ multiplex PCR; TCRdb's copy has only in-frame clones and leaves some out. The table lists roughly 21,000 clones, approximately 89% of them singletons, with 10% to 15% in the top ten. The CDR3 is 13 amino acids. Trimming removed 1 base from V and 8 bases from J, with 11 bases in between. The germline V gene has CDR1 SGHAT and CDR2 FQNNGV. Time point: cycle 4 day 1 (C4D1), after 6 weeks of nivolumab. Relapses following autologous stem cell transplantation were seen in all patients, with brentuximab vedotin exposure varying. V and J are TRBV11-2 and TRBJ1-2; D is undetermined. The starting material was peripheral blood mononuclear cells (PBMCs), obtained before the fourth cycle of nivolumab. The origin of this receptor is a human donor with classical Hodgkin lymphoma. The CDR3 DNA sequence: TGTGCCAGCAGCTTAGGAGGCACGGTGGGCTACACCTTC. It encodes CASSLGGTVGYTF.